A single sample gave rise to the 11 T cell receptor beta chains below, sequenced in a study of regulatory T cells in long-lasting Graves disease. Through Arm-PCR of CDR3 regions and iRepertoire HTBI primers, TCR beta libraries were built. TCRdb reprocessed the multiplex PCR reads via MiXCR and lists one record per CDR3 protein. In the table there are 390,000 or so distinct CDR3 sequences, about an eighth of which are singletons. Time point denoted: newly diagnosed GD, antithyroid drugs for less than 3 months. Making the TCR library involved RNA that had been extracted from PBMCs. These same data were also listed under a study on T cells in Graves' hyperthyroidism and ophthalmopathy.

This specimen consisted of peripheral blood mononuclear cells (PBMCs), obtained at new diagnosis, from a patient treated with antithyroid drugs. Receptor source: a woman younger than 35 with Graves disease.

This clonotype was seen at least ten times. The chain links TRBV7-9 to TRBJ2-2, with D maybe TRBD1 (6 bases). The CDR3 length is 16 residues. The germline gives CDR1 SEHNR, CDR2 FQNEAQ (reference sequence). The V end lost 6 bases, the J end lost 6 bases, and 20 bases lay between the germline ends. This CDR3 reads CASSTSGQPYPGELFF. The CDR3 DNA is TGTGCCAGCAGTACCTCGGGACAACCGTATCCCGGGGAGCTGTTTTTT.

This clonotype was counted ten times or more. The rearrangement joins TRBV24-1 to TRBJ2-1; 12 bases agree with TRBD2. The J segment lost 10 bases and the V segment lost 7 bases, leaving 4 bases of the junction unmatched. Germline CDR1 reads KGHDR; CDR2 reads SFDVKD. The CDR3 extends over 13 amino acids. The CDR3 sequence: CATRTSGSGEQFF. In nucleotides, the CDR3 is TGTGCCACCAGGACTAGCGGGAGTGGCGAGCAGTTCTTC.

This clonotype came up many times. The chain recombines TRBV11-3 with TRBJ2-3; D unresolved. The germline V gene encodes CDR1 SGHNT and CDR2 YENEEA. V was clipped by 3 bases and J by 7 bases, with 11 bases between them. The CDR3 length is 13 residues. The CDR3 region has the DNA TGTGCCAGCAGCTTGAACTTTTTGCATACGCAGTATTTT. Translated, it gives CASSLNFLHTQYF.

This clonotype was recorded many times. The J gene is TRBJ2-1, the V gene TRBV14, with D possibly matching TRBD2 (7 bases). The V end lost 3 bases, the J end lost 6 bases, and 12 bases lay between the germline ends. Germline CDR1 SGHDN, CDR2 FVKESK. CDR3 size: 14 residues. This CDR3 is CASSHWGGLNEQFF. The CDR3 nucleotides are TGTGCCAGCAGCCATTGGGGGGGGCTCAATGAGCAGTTCTTC.

This clonotype has a count of ten or more. This chain joins TRBV11-2 and TRBJ1-4, with D possibly matching TRBD1 (5 bases). The CDR3 contains 12 residues. Germline V gene sequence: CDR1 SGHAT, CDR2 FQNNGV. In DNA form, the CDR3 reads TGTGCTACGGGACGGTTTAATGAAAAACTGTTTTTT. It translates to CATGRFNEKLFF.

This clonotype was recorded many times. The V gene is TRBV15, the J gene TRBJ1-1; 11 nucleotides align to TRBD1. The V segment lost 5 bases and the J segment 7 bases; nucleotides outside the gene matches: 0. Germline V gene data show CDR1 as LNHNV and CDR2 as YYDKDF (reference sequence). The CDR3 has 12 residues. The CDR3, as DNA: TGTGCCACCAGCGGGACAGGGGGTGAAGCTTTCTTT. This translates into CATSGTGGEAFF.

This sequence joins TRBV7-9 and TRBJ1-1; 7 bases match TRBD1. This CDR3 contains 21 residues. CDR1 and CDR2 (germline): SEHNR, FQNEAQ (reference sequence). The ends lost 1 base at V and 4 bases at J; junction bases unmatched: 24. CDR3 bases: TGTGCCAGCAGCTTAGATGTTAGACCAAGGAGGACAGGATCGAGGGGCACTGAAGCTTTCTTT. As protein: CASSLDVRPRRTGSRGTEAFF.

The table lists this clonotype with a few counts. A read error may be the cause here, since a much bigger clone is one base away. The chain is built from TRBV24-1 and TRBJ2-1, with 7 bases aligning to TRBD2. With 4 bases clipped from V and 7 bases from J, the junction kept 21 bases outside the gene matches. CDR1 is KGHDR, CDR2 SFDVKD, per germline. The CDR3 loop spans 19 amino acids. DNA of the CDR3: TGTGCCACCAGTGACTTTGGGATGGGAGCGGGCGGGGGTCTTAATGAGCAGTTCTTC. Translated: CATSDFGMGAGGGLNEQFF.

This clonotype was detected many times. The chain couples TRBV3-1 to TRBJ2-1; no definite D call. The ends were cut back, 2 bases at V and 4 bases at J, with 24 bases in the middle. From germline, CDR1 is LGHDT and CDR2 YNNKEL (reference sequence). The CDR3 runs to 19 residues. The CDR3 region is CASSQQANVPRDRYNEQFF. The CDR3 nucleotides are TGTGCCAGCAGCCAACAAGCGAATGTCCCCCGTGATAGATACAATGAGCAGTTCTTC.

The chain combines TRBV9 with TRBJ2-1; weak D call: TRBD1 (6 bases). With 0 bases removed from V and 6 bases from J, the gap between germline ends came to 10 bases. The CDR3 runs to 14 residues. Per the germline V gene, CDR1 is SGDLS and CDR2 is YYNGEE. CDR3 DNA: TGTGCCAGCAGCGTAGGAGACAGGAGCAATGAGCAGTTCTTC. Its protein is CASSVGDRSNEQFF.

The rearrangement uses TRBV19 and TRBJ1-1; D remains unclear. The CDR3 extends over 13 amino acids. The V and J ends lost 3 bases and 8 bases respectively, with 13 bases between them. Germline V gene lookup returns CDR1 LNHDA and CDR2 SQIVND (reference sequence). CDR3 amino acids: CASSMGVRGEAFF. CDR3 DNA sequence: TGTGCCAGTAGTATGGGAGTCCGGGGAGAAGCTTTCTTT.